The 21 T cell receptor beta chains reported below all come from one sample, sequenced in a study of Tregs in tolerant kidney transplant recipients. The repertoire was sequenced with immunoSEQ multiplex PCR; TCRdb's copy has only in-frame clones and lacks some. The data show more than 60,000 clones, 98% seen once. The sample here was CD4+ T cells from blood, taken before the transplant. These receptors came from a human donor who received a combined kidney and bone marrow transplant.

The chain employs TRBV10-3 and TRBJ1-1; 8 bases are a match to TRBD1. Germline assignment: CDR1 ENHRY and CDR2 SYGVKD. The length of the CDR3 is 14 residues. Trimming cost V 2 bases and J 6 bases; bases outside gene matches: 5. This CDR3 reads CAISEGQGRSEAFF. For the CDR3, the DNA is TGTGCCATCAGTGAGGGACAGGGTAGGTCTGAAGCTTTCTTT.

The rearrangement uses TRBV30 and TRBJ1-1; 10 positions agree with TRBD1. Germline lookup yields CDR1 GTSNPN and CDR2 SVGIG (reference sequence). V lost 5 bases to trimming and J lost 12 bases; unmatched junction nucleotides: 15. This CDR3 is built from 14 residues. CDR3 nucleotides: TGTGCCTGGCTTACCGACAGGGGGCGAGCGGTAACTTTCTTT. It translates to CAWLTDRGRAVTFF.

V gene TRBV11-3 combines with J gene TRBJ2-1; D ambiguous. V dropped 3 bases and J dropped 4 bases, with 7 bases sitting between them. CDR3 length equals 13 residues. Germline V gives CDR1 SGHNT, CDR2 YENEEA. CDR3 DNA sequence: TGTGCCAGCAGCTTTGGCATTTACAATGAGCAGTTCTTC. Amino acids: CASSFGIYNEQFF.

CDR3 nucleotide sequence: TGTGCCAGCTCACCCACCCCGGCGGTACAAGAGACCCAGTACTTC. Its translation is CASSPTPAVQETQYF. The chain recombines TRBV18 with TRBJ2-5; unclear D gene. The CDR3 is 15 residues long. The V and J ends lost 3 bases and 2 bases respectively, with 13 bases between them. CDR1 is KGHSH and CDR2 is LQKENI in the germline V gene.

The sample holds one count of this clone. The chain uses TRBV5-1 and TRBJ2-1; 7 nucleotides align to TRBD2. CDR3 size: 14 residues. Germline V gene sequence: CDR1 SGHRS, CDR2 YFSETQ. V lost 4 bases, J lost 10 bases, and 11 bases stayed unmatched. The CDR3 is CASSQLAGEGEQFF. The CDR3 DNA is TGCGCCAGCAGCCAATTGGCGGGAGAAGGAGAGCAGTTCTTC.

This rearrangement joins TRBV4-2 to TRBJ2-7; D is ambiguous. Trimming pared 2 bases from V and 3 bases from J, leaving 11 bases between. The CDR3 extends over 14 amino acids. Germline CDR1 reads LGHNA; CDR2 reads YNFKEQ. For the CDR3, the DNA is TGTGCCAGCAGCCAACTCTTTTCCGTCTACGAGCAGTACTTC. It yields the protein CASSQLFSVYEQYF.

The chain couples TRBV6-5 to TRBJ2-1; 7 positions match TRBD1. Losses at the gene ends were 4 bases for V and 3 bases for J; bases not matched to a gene: 0. Per the germline V gene, CDR1 is MNHEY and CDR2 is SVGAGI. The CDR3 is 13 amino acids. CDR3 nucleotides: TGTGCCAGCAGTTGGGACAGCTACAATGAGCAGTTCTTC. Residues: CASSWDSYNEQFF.

This chain joins TRBV29-1 and TRBJ2-5; 7 nucleotides align to TRBD1. The CDR3 contains 18 residues. CDR1 is SQVTM and CDR2 is ANQGSEA in the germline V gene. The trim removed 1 base at V and 4 bases at J, leaving 18 bases unmatched. CDR3 DNA: TGCAGCGTTGAAGGCCCCCGACCCCTCTGGGACAGAGGAGAGACCCAGTACTTC. Translating gives CSVEGPRPLWDRGETQYF.

V and J are TRBV15 and TRBJ2-3; the D is unclear. The germline V and J ends were trimmed by 2 bases and 2 bases, with 2 bases remaining between them. The length of the CDR3 is 12 residues. CDR1 is LNHNV and CDR2 is YYDKDF in the germline V gene (reference sequence). This CDR3 is CATSRYTDTQYF. CDR3 DNA: TGTGCCACCAGCAGATACACAGATACGCAGTATTTT. Together with reference TRBV15 and TRBJ2-3, the CDR3 gives the full variable domain: DAMVIQNPRYQVTQFGKPVTLSCSQTLNHNVMYWYQQKSSQAPKLLFHYYDKDFNNEADTPDNFQSRRPNTSFCFLDIRSPGLGDTAMYLCATSRYTDTQYFGPGTRLTVL.

The chain joins TRBV7-3 to TRBJ1-2; 11 nucleotides line up with TRBD1. V shed 3 bases and J 7 bases; nucleotides not matched to a gene: 1. Germline lookup yields CDR1 SGHTA and CDR2 FQGTGA. This CDR3 has 13 residues. The CDR3 loop reads CASSFGQGAGYTF. CDR3 sequence (DNA): TGTGCCAGCAGCTTCGGACAGGGGGCTGGCTACACCTTC.

The chain is built from TRBV27 and TRBJ2-7; TRBD1 matches 7 bases. Looked up from germline, CDR1 is MNHEY and CDR2 is SMNVEV (reference sequence). The CDR3 sequence is 17 residues long. The V gene end was trimmed by 3 bases and the J gene end by 2 bases; junction bases not matched to a gene: 13. CDR3 nucleotide sequence: TGTGCCAGCAGTTTCACACGACCAGAGACAGGGCCCTACGAGCAGTACTTC. Its protein product is CASSFTRPETGPYEQYF.

The rearrangement links TRBV7-6 to TRBJ2-2; TRBD2 agrees at 7 bases. CDR1 and CDR2 (germline): SGHVS, FNYEAQ. This CDR3 is built from 14 residues. The V segment lost 1 base and the J segment 6 bases; nucleotides outside the gene matches: 2. The CDR3 sequence: CASSLGLASGELFF. The CDR3 DNA is TGTGCCAGCAGCTTAGGACTAGCTTCCGGGGAGCTGTTTTTT.

This chain uses TRBV7-2 with TRBJ1-1, with D unclear. V lost 0 bases, J lost 0 bases, and 8 bases lay in between. Germline V lookup: CDR1 SGHTA, CDR2 FQGNSA. The CDR3 has 15 residues. The CDR3 loop is CASSLAGDLNTEAFF. The CDR3 DNA reads TGTGCCAGCAGCTTAGCCGGAGATCTGAACACTGAAGCTTTCTTT.

The chain is built from TRBV6-6 and TRBJ2-5; tentative D call: TRBD2 (7 bases). Trimming took 2 bases from V and 5 from J, leaving 15 bases between them. CDR3 length equals 15 residues. In germline, CDR1 is MNHNY, CDR2 SVGAGI (reference sequence). The CDR3 here is CASSYPGRGGETQYF. CDR3 in DNA: TGTGCCAGCAGTTACCCTGGCAGGGGAGGGGAGACCCAGTACTTC.

V and J are TRBV15 and TRBJ1-2; D not resolved. Per the germline V gene, CDR1 is LNHNV and CDR2 is YYDKDF (reference sequence). The CDR3 length is 13 residues. The V end lost 0 bases, the J end lost 4 bases, and 6 bases lay between the germline ends. The CDR3 DNA is TGTGCCACCAGCAGAGACTTCTCCTATGGCTACACCTTC. Its translation is CATSRDFSYGYTF.

The chain's CDR3 is CASSHGLAGVTDTQYF. For the CDR3, the DNA is TGTGCCAGCAGCCACGGACTAGCGGGAGTGACAGATACGCAGTATTTT. This rearrangement joins TRBV4-2 to TRBJ2-3, with 13 nucleotides matching TRBD2. The CDR3 contains 16 residues. Germline CDR1 LGHNA, CDR2 YNFKEQ. The junction had 3 bases not matched to a gene; V was cut back by 3 bases and J by 3 bases.

The chain uses TRBV11-3 and TRBJ1-2; maybe TRBD1 (6 bases). Germline assignment: CDR1 SGHNT and CDR2 YENEEA. The CDR3 length is 13 residues. The V end lost 5 bases, the J end lost 7 bases, and 14 bases lay between the germline ends. CDR3 sequence: CASSPYTGSGYTF. The CDR3 DNA is TGTGCCAGCAGCCCATACACAGGGTCTGGCTACACCTTC.

Comments on this clone: Germline is not matched at one junction end, which may reflect a read error. The gene calls are TRBV30 and TRBJ2-7, with 9 positions matching TRBD2. Germline loops: CDR1 GTSNPN, CDR2 SVGIG (reference sequence). This CDR3 spans 14 amino acids. CDR3 amino acids: CAWSISPASGTSNF. CDR3 bases: TGTGCCTGGAGTATTAGTCCCGCCTCCGGGACTAGCAACTTC. Together with reference TRBV30 and TRBJ2-7, the CDR3 gives the full variable domain: SQTIHQWPATLVQPVGSPLSLECTVEGTSNPNLYWYRQAAGRGLQLLFYSVGIGQISSEVPQNLSASRPQDRQFILSSKKLLLSDSGFYLCAWSISPASGTSNFGPGTRLTVT.

This clone was seen a single time. The chain has TRBV6-5 and TRBJ1-6; the D is unclear. V lost 0 bases and J lost 5, with 8 bases in between. The CDR3 contains 15 residues. Germline values: CDR1 MNHEY, CDR2 SVGAGI. Written as DNA, the CDR3 is TGTGCCAGCAGTTACTCGAGCAGGAATAATTCACCCCTCCACTTT. Protein product: CASSYSSRNNSPLHF.

The chain links TRBV7-8 to TRBJ1-6; D gene unclear. Germline lookup yields CDR1 SGHVS and CDR2 FQNEAQ. The CDR3 contains 16 residues. Trimming pared 1 base from V and 7 bases from J, leaving 14 bases between. The CDR3 DNA reads TGTGCCAGCAGCTTAGTGGTCAAGAGTCTAAATTCACCCCTCCACTTT. Its protein is CASSLVVKSLNSPLHF.

This rearrangement joins TRBV28 to TRBJ2-7; perhaps TRBD1 as D (5 bases). Trimming removed 2 bases at V and 2 bases at J, with 13 bases between. This CDR3 has 15 amino acids. Germline V gene sequence: CDR1 MDHEN, CDR2 SYDVKM. The CDR3 nucleotides are TGTGCCAGCAGTTTAGTACAGGACAAAACCTACGAGCAGTACTTC. Its translation is CASSLVQDKTYEQYF.